A single sample is the source of the 4 T cell receptor beta chains below, sequenced in a study of technical replicates of blood from several donors. Here immunoSEQ multiplex PCR was the method, and the copy in TCRdb shows in-frame clones only, minus some. The table records tens of thousands of clones, 90% of them present only once. Sequenced: PBMCs. The receptors were sampled from a human donor in good health. Some clones in this sample may be carry-over from other donors' samples.

The V gene is TRBV6-6, the J gene TRBJ1-1, with D possibly being TRBD1 (6 bases). Looked up from germline, CDR1 is MNHNY and CDR2 is SVGAGI (reference sequence). This CDR3 is built from 15 residues. V lost 0 bases to trimming and J lost 4 bases, with 12 bases between them. As DNA, the CDR3 is TGTGCCAGCAGTTACTCGCGGGGGCTGAGCACTGAAGCTTTCTTT. This sequence encodes CASSYSRGLSTEAFF.

The V and J genes are TRBV5-6 and TRBJ1-4, with 11 bases matching TRBD1. Per germline, CDR1 SGHDT and CDR2 YYEEEE. The length of the CDR3 is 16 residues. The V segment lost 4 bases and the J segment 5 bases; nucleotides outside the gene matches: 7. The CDR3: CASSGGTGGWNEKLFF. The CDR3 bases are TGTGCCAGCAGCGGGGGGACAGGGGGATGGAATGAAAAACTGTTTTTT.

This clone was observed a handful of times. The chain has TRBV23-1 and TRBJ1-5, with D possibly matching TRBD1 (5 bases). TRBV23-1 is an open reading frame, and its role is uncertain. The CDR3 is 17 residues long. V was cut by 3 bases and J by 0 bases, with 15 bases left in between. The CDR3 loop is CASSHRTRAYSNQPQHF. For the CDR3, the DNA is TGCGCCAGCAGTCACCGAACCAGGGCTTATAGCAATCAGCCCCAGCATTTT.

CDR3 sequence (DNA): TGTGCCAGCACCGGACAGACAAACACCGGGGAGCTGTTTTTT. Amino acids: CASTGQTNTGELFF. V gene TRBV9 combines with J gene TRBJ2-2; D possibly corresponds to TRBD1 (6 bases). Trimming shortened V by 6 bases and J by 2 bases, and 11 bases separated the two germline ends. This CDR3 contains 14 residues. Germline CDR1 is SGDLS and CDR2 is YYNGEE.